In its sample, the clone carrying this T cell receptor beta chain was seen many times. TCR beta CDR3 regions were amplified from RNA. During a first-round RT-PCR of the TCR CDR3, the HTBI primer set was used. TCRdb itself ran the multiplex PCR reads through MiXCR, one entry per CDR3 protein. The data hold 300,000 to 400,000 distinct CDR3 sequences, with approximately 17% observed a single time. This record belongs to a study of T cells in Graves' hyperthyroidism and ophthalmopathy. The CDR3 loop spans 14 amino acids. Germline V gene sequence: CDR1 MNHNS, CDR2 SASEGT. The V gene lost 8 bases and the J gene lost 0 bases, with 14 bases spanning the gap.

The receptor was derived from a man aged 18 to 30 with Graves' ophthalmopathy. This chain connects TRBV6-1 to TRBJ2-7; D possibly matches TRBD1 or TRBD2 (5 bases each). Source material: blood. The CDR3 sequence is CASHRDRSSYEQYF. In DNA form, the CDR3 reads TGTGCCAGCCACCGGGACCGTAGCTCCTACGAGCAGTACTTC.